The 18 T cell receptor beta chains given below trace back to one sample, sequenced in a study of T-cell reconstitution after alpha-beta-depleted transplantation in children. TCRbeta library preparation incorporated unique molecular identifiers. In TCRdb, the PCR reads were re-called with MiXCR into one record per CDR3 protein. This sample has a few hundred thousand distinct CDR3 sequences, with about 12% found just once. Sample: PBMCs from the stem cell graft donor, taken from the stem cell graft. The receptors shown here come from a human donor who donated a stem cell graft to a child with combined immunodeficiency.

The chain is built from TRBV7-8 and TRBJ1-1; possible D gene TRBD1, 5 bases. Germline lookup yields CDR1 SGHVS and CDR2 FQNEAQ. This CDR3 is 16 amino acids long. The germline V and J ends were trimmed by 2 bases and 5 bases, with 18 bases remaining between them. The CDR3 loop is CASSLRWAGTVTEAFF. The DNA of the CDR3 is TGTGCCAGCAGCTTAAGATGGGCAGGGACCGTAACTGAAGCTTTCTTT.

This clonotype was seen only a few times. The V call is TRBV12-3 or TRBV12-4, the J call TRBJ2-1; perhaps TRBD2 as D (5 bases). This CDR3 comprises 13 residues. V gave up 1 base and J gave up 9 bases, with 10 bases separating them. Here the CDR3 reads CASSLVEALEQFF. The CDR3 DNA sequence: TGTGCCAGCAGTTTAGTGGAGGCACTTGAGCAGTTCTTC.

The chain carries TRBV12-3 or TRBV12-4 and TRBJ2-6; 10 nucleotides agree with TRBD1. Trimming removed 5 bases from V and 1 base from J; junction bases left unmatched: 5. The CDR3 runs to 17 residues. CDR3 coding DNA: TGTGCCAGCAGTGCGACAGGGGGCGCATCTGGGGCCAACGTCCTGACTTTC. It specifies CASSATGGASGANVLTF.

This chain joins TRBV28 and TRBJ1-4; 7 bases are shared with TRBD1. V shed 5 bases and J 7 bases; nucleotides not matched to a gene: 10. CDR3 length equals 15 residues. Per the germline V gene, CDR1 is MDHEN and CDR2 is SYDVKM. The CDR3 DNA is TGTGCCAGCAGTCACTACAGGGGAGTAGGTGAAAAACTGTTTTTT. Protein: CASSHYRGVGEKLFF.

The J gene is TRBJ2-7, the V gene TRBV30; tentative D call: TRBD1 (5 bases). V lost 4 bases, J lost 4 bases, and 8 bases lay in between. This CDR3 is built from 11 residues. The V gene's germline CDR1 is GTSNPN and CDR2 SVGIG (reference sequence). CDR3 sequence: CAWTDSYEQYF. The CDR3 DNA reads as TGTGCCTGGACTGACAGTTACGAGCAGTACTTC.

This clonotype was seen repeatedly, ten times or more. V gene TRBV5-1 combines with J gene TRBJ2-2; no reliable D call. Trimming removed 2 bases from V and 1 base from J, with 6 bases in between. CDR3 size: 14 residues. Germline CDR1 SGHRS, CDR2 YFSETQ. CDR3 sequence: CASSFGQNTGELFF. CDR3 DNA sequence: TGCGCCAGCAGCTTTGGTCAGAACACCGGGGAGCTGTTTTTT.

The rearrangement uses TRBV6-4 and TRBJ2-7; possible D gene TRBD1, 6 bases. The germline CDR1 and CDR2 sequences are MRHNA and SNTAGT. V lost 3 bases and J 3 bases, leaving 15 bases between the germline ends. The CDR3 is 15 residues long. The CDR3 DNA follows: TGTGCCAGCAGTGAGGGCCCAGGGGAGTACTACGAGCAGTACTTC. Amino acids: CASSEGPGEYYEQYF.

Only a few counts were recorded for this clonotype. This chain connects TRBV29-1 to TRBJ2-5; no clear D. The CDR3 spans 15 residues. In germline, CDR1 is SQVTM, CDR2 ANQGSEA. V was shortened by 0 bases and J by 4 bases, with 15 bases between the two germline ends. The CDR3 sequence: CSVEETPARAETQYF. As DNA, the CDR3 is TGCAGCGTTGAAGAGACCCCGGCCCGGGCAGAGACCCAGTACTTC. Drawing the rest from reference TRBV29-1 and TRBJ2-5, the complete variable domain is SAVISQKPSRDICQRGTSLTIQCQVDSQVTMMFWYRQQPGQSLTLIATANQGSEATYESGFVIDKFPISRPNLTFSTLTVSNMSPEDSSIYLCSVEETPARAETQYFGPGTRLLVL.

The chain employs TRBV10-3 and TRBJ2-4, with D possibly TRBD1 on 5 matching bases. The CDR3 extends over 16 amino acids. Trimming pared 2 bases from V and 5 bases from J, leaving 16 bases between. Germline CDR1 ENHRY, CDR2 SYGVKD. DNA for the CDR3: TGTGCCATCAGTGAGAGGTGGGGCGGCCAGGAAAACATTCAGTACTTC. Its translation: CAISERWGGQENIQYF.

For this clonotype: A much larger clone sits a single nucleotide away, making a read error possible. The chain employs TRBV15 and TRBJ2-1; a weak D match, TRBD1 (6 bases). V lost 0 bases and J 3 bases, leaving 12 bases between the germline ends. The CDR3 is made up of 16 amino acids. Germline values: CDR1 LNHNV, CDR2 YYDKDF (reference sequence). CDR3 amino acids: CATSRDHQGHYNEQFF. Here the CDR3 DNA reads TGTGCCACCAGCAGAGATCACCAGGGGCACTACAATGAGCAGTTCTTC.

The V and J genes are TRBV29-1 and TRBJ2-5; 7 bases match TRBD2. Per the germline V gene, CDR1 is SQVTM and CDR2 is ANQGSEA. With V trimmed by 0 bases and J by 2 bases, 9 bases remained unmatched. This CDR3 has 16 residues. The CDR3 DNA is TGCAGCGTTGAAGATATGCCAGGCGGGGGTCAAGAGACCCAGTACTTC. It is translated as CSVEDMPGGGQETQYF.

The chain employs TRBV2 and TRBJ1-1, with D hard to call. Trimming took off 4 bases at V and 7 bases at J, with 13 bases between the two ends. The CDR3 spans 13 residues. CDR1 is SNHLY and CDR2 is FYNNEI in the germline V gene. This CDR3 is CASSASNDGEAFF. The CDR3, as DNA: TGTGCCAGCAGTGCATCCAACGATGGTGAAGCTTTCTTT.

At least ten counts were recorded for this clonotype. The gene calls are TRBV24-1 and TRBJ2-2, with a tentative D call TRBD2 (6 bases). The CDR3 sequence is 18 residues long. Germline V lookup: CDR1 KGHDR, CDR2 SFDVKD. Trimming left V 5 bases short and J 0 bases short, with 18 bases between. The CDR3 spells CATSGRDEGAPNTGELFF. For the CDR3, the DNA is TGTGCCACCAGTGGGCGGGACGAAGGGGCCCCGAACACCGGGGAGCTGTTTTTT.

The sample holds many counts of this clonotype. The CDR3 DNA reads as TGTGCCAGCAGCTGGGAGGGAACCTACAATGAGCAGTTCTTC. Translated: CASSWEGTYNEQFF. This chain joins TRBV7-8 and TRBJ2-1, with 7 bases that match TRBD2. V trimming: 4 bases; J trimming: 2 bases; junction bases outside the gene matches: 2. This CDR3 is 14 amino acids long. Germline loops: CDR1 SGHVS, CDR2 FQNEAQ.

The sample holds many counts of this clonotype. The chain recombines TRBV29-1 with TRBJ2-1, with TRBD2 matching over 10 bases. Germline values: CDR1 SQVTM, CDR2 ANQGSEA. The V gene end was trimmed by 5 bases and the J gene end by 8 bases; junction bases not matched to a gene: 6. The CDR3 loop spans 13 amino acids. The CDR3 sequence: CSVRTSGGDEQFF. Here the CDR3 DNA reads TGCAGCGTTCGGACTAGCGGAGGGGATGAGCAGTTCTTC.

The V gene is TRBV7-2, the J gene TRBJ1-1, with unresolved D. Deletions cut 3 bases from V and 8 bases from J, with 13 bases between. This CDR3 is built from 13 residues. CDR1 is SGHTA and CDR2 is FQGNSA in the germline V gene. The CDR3 DNA reads TGTGCCAGCAGCTTTTATGAGGGCCGGGAAGCTTTCTTT. Amino acid sequence: CASSFYEGREAFF.

This clonotype has a handful of counts. The rearrangement uses TRBV28 and TRBJ1-6; 7 bases match TRBD1. Trimming at V came to 4 bases and at J to 4 bases, leaving 4 bases not matched to a gene. Germline values: CDR1 MDHEN, CDR2 SYDVKM. The CDR3 is 15 amino acids. The CDR3 bases are TGTGCCAGCAGTTACCCGGGACAGTATAATTCACCCCTCCACTTT. The encoded protein is CASSYPGQYNSPLHF.

This clonotype was observed at least ten times. The V gene is TRBV3-1, the J gene TRBJ2-1; D ambiguous. Germline lookup yields CDR1 LGHDT and CDR2 YNNKEL (reference sequence). Trimming took 0 bases from V and 6 from J, leaving 12 bases between them. The CDR3 consists of 15 residues. CDR3 nucleotides: TGTGCCAGCAGCCAAGACCCATCTAGGCTCAATGAGCAGTTCTTC. Its translation: CASSQDPSRLNEQFF.